Detailed here is one TCR beta chain. Its antigen is currently unknown. The CDR3 totals 14 residues. Germline V gives CDR1 SQVTM, CDR2 ANQGSEA. The V and J ends lost 4 bases and 4 bases respectively, with 16 bases between them. Generated by immunoSEQ multiplex PCR, the TCRdb table keeps only in-frame clones and is missing some. In the table there are about 76,000 clones, about 74% of which are singletons. The data are from a study of T cell responses to AZD1222 COVID-19 vaccine. Study results and limitations: Spike-spanning, vaccine-associated CD4 TCRs were dominant at 160-218 and 743-854. Every sample of the repertoires postdated the peak T cell response. Unmutated variant regions are reportedly the target of nearly half of TCRs that are spike-specific.

The sequencing here drew on peripheral blood, taken 28 days after the second dose of the MenACWY control vaccine. The sequence came from an adult who received the MenACWY meningococcal vaccine as a control. The V call is TRBV29-1, the J call TRBJ1-2; perhaps TRBD1 as D (6 bases). Here the CDR3 reads CSVGAGGSGYGYTF. CDR3 DNA sequence: TGCAGCGTTGGGGCGGGGGGCAGCGGCTATGGCTACACCTTC.